These 23 T cell receptor beta chains share one sample of origin, sequenced in a study of cytomegalovirus exposure and HLA in healthy donors. The PCR was carried out with 60 Vbeta primers and 13 Jbeta primers. Using immunoSEQ multiplex PCR, the repertoire was profiled, and TCRdb retains in-frame clones only, with some absent. This table holds about 190,000 clones, roughly 78% found once. What was sequenced was PBMCs. Receptors originate from a boy between 5 and 17 years old in good health and CMV-seronegative.

This chain connects TRBV2 to TRBJ1-3, with D possibly matching TRBD1 (6 bases). Germline V lookup: CDR1 SNHLY, CDR2 FYNNEI. The ends were cut back, 2 bases at V and 4 bases at J, with 12 bases in the middle. The CDR3 consists of 15 residues. The CDR3 region is CASSELGASGNTIYF. CDR3 coding DNA: TGTGCCAGCAGTGAACTGGGGGCTTCGGGAAACACCATATATTTT.

The V call is TRBV7-3, the J call TRBJ2-5, with 13 bases aligning to TRBD2. The V and J ends lost 5 bases and 3 bases, in that order; junction bases with no gene match: 6. This CDR3 has 16 residues. In germline, CDR1 is SGHTA, CDR2 FQGTGA. CDR3 sequence: CASSPGLAGVKETQYF. CDR3 in DNA: TGTGCCAGCAGCCCCGGACTAGCGGGAGTTAAAGAGACCCAGTACTTC.

This clone was seen once. The chain links TRBV7-9 to TRBJ1-4; D gene uncertain. Trimming pared 5 bases from V and 6 bases from J, leaving 7 bases between. The germline V gene has CDR1 SEHNR and CDR2 FQNEAQ (reference sequence). There are 12 residues in the CDR3. The CDR3 here is CASSPGDEKLFF. The CDR3 DNA reads as TGTGCCAGCAGCCCGGGAGATGAAAAACTGTTTTTT.

Remarks on this clone: Germline and junction disagree at one end, which may indicate a read error. The genes are TRBV6-5 and TRBJ1-1, with TRBD1 matching 10 bases. The CDR3 extends over 14 amino acids. Germline V gene lookup returns CDR1 MNHEY and CDR2 SVGAGI. CDR3 residues: CASSSGQGNPEAFF. In nucleotides, the CDR3 is TGTGCCAGCAGTTCGGGACAGGGGAACCCTGAAGCTTTCTTT.

The table lists this clone with a few counts. CDR3 residues: CASTQGSGITGELFF. The CDR3 region has the DNA TGTGCCAGCACCCAAGGGAGCGGGATAACCGGGGAGCTGTTTTTT. This sequence joins TRBV7-2 and TRBJ2-2, with 7 positions matching TRBD2. Germline CDR1 SGHTA, CDR2 FQGNSA. V lost 7 bases, J lost 5 bases, and 10 bases stayed unmatched. This CDR3 region has 15 residues.

The rearrangement uses TRBV23-1 and TRBJ2-3, with D uncertain. TRBV23-1 is given ORF status, its function remaining uncertain. The CDR3 sequence is 14 residues long. Trimming stripped 4 bases from V and 4 bases from J, with 12 bases between. The DNA of the CDR3 is TGCGCCAGCAGTCGACACCCCATAGCAGATACGCAGTATTTT. Its protein product is CASSRHPIADTQYF.

The chain carries TRBV5-1 and TRBJ2-1; TRBD2 might be the D (5 bases). This CDR3 is built from 13 residues. Germline lookup yields CDR1 SGHRS and CDR2 YFSETQ. V was clipped by 0 bases and J by 9 bases, with 10 bases between them. CDR3 protein: CASSLAESGEQFF. The CDR3 bases are TGCGCCAGCAGCTTGGCCGAAAGCGGTGAGCAGTTCTTC.

The chain couples TRBV6-6 to TRBJ1-4; possible D gene TRBD1, 5 bases. V lost 2 bases and J 6 bases, leaving 13 bases between the germline ends. The CDR3 is 15 residues long. The germline CDR1 and CDR2 sequences are MNHNY and SVGAGI (reference sequence). CDR3 protein: CASSYQTALDEKLFF. CDR3 sequence (DNA): TGTGCCAGCAGTTACCAGACAGCGCTAGATGAAAAACTGTTTTTT.

This clone showed up just a few times. The chain has TRBV19 and TRBJ1-5, with TRBD1 matching over 7 bases. Germline V gene sequence: CDR1 LNHDA, CDR2 SQIVND (reference sequence). J was trimmed by 6 bases and V by 5 bases; bases with no gene match: 13. The CDR3 spans 16 residues. The CDR3 DNA sequence: TGTGCCAGTAGTCTCCTACAGGGGAAGGGCGGTCAGCCCCAGCATTTT. It yields the protein CASSLLQGKGGQPQHF.

The rearrangement uses TRBV19 and TRBJ1-2; 7 bases fit TRBD1. From germline, CDR1 is LNHDA and CDR2 SQIVND (reference sequence). The trim removed 4 bases at V and 2 bases at J, leaving 10 bases unmatched. There are 16 residues in the CDR3. The CDR3 sequence: CASSTLLDRRNYGYTF. The CDR3, as DNA: TGTGCCAGTAGTACCCTTTTGGACAGGAGGAACTATGGCTACACCTTC.

This clone was picked up a small number of times. The chain combines TRBV11-2 with TRBJ1-3, with D perhaps TRBD1 (5 bases). Trimming stripped 0 bases from V and 2 bases from J, with 11 bases between. Germline V gene data show CDR1 as SGHAT and CDR2 as FQNNGV. CDR3 size: 16 residues. Here the CDR3 reads CASSLDRDSAGNTIYF. As DNA, the CDR3 is TGTGCCAGCAGCTTAGATAGGGACTCTGCTGGAAACACCATATATTTT.

V usage is TRBV11-2 and J usage is TRBJ1-2; D possibly corresponds to TRBD1 (5 bases). CDR1 SGHAT and CDR2 FQNNGV come from the germline V gene. This CDR3 has 18 residues. V was clipped by 1 base and J by 0 bases, with 18 bases between them. The CDR3 protein is CASSLVLGPRRTNYGYTF. CDR3 in DNA: TGTGCCAGCAGCTTAGTGCTGGGGCCGCGACGGACTAACTATGGCTACACCTTC.

The gene calls are TRBV6-4 and TRBJ2-3; TRBD2 agrees at 8 bases. J was trimmed by 0 bases and V by 4 bases; bases with no gene match: 0. Per the germline V gene, CDR1 is MRHNA and CDR2 is SNTAGT. This CDR3 comprises 14 residues. In DNA, the CDR3 is TGTGCCAGCAGTGCTAGCGGGAGCACAGATACGCAGTATTTT. It is translated as CASSASGSTDTQYF.

V and J are TRBV10-3 and TRBJ2-5; possibly TRBD1 for D (7 bases). The end of the DNA is better explained by TRBJ2-7, so the J call may be wrong. CDR3 size: 13 residues. Germline CDR1 reads ENHRY; CDR2 reads SYGVKD. CDR3 nucleotide sequence: TGTGCCATCAGTGAGCAGGGGGGCTACGAGCAGTACTTC. Amino acids: CAISEQGGYEQYF.

The chain recombines TRBV25-1 with TRBJ2-1; the match to TRBD2 covers 7 bases. The V gene's germline CDR1 is MGHDK and CDR2 SYGVNS. V lost 5 bases, J lost 5 bases, and 9 bases stayed unmatched. The CDR3 has 15 amino acids. The CDR3 sequence is CASSPRGGWDNEQFF. The CDR3 region has the DNA TGTGCCAGCAGTCCGCGGGGAGGGTGGGACAATGAGCAGTTCTTC.

This chain joins TRBV7-9 and TRBJ2-1; D is ambiguous. The CDR3 runs 14 residues. Trimming took off 8 bases at V and 3 bases at J, with 14 bases between the two ends. Germline values: CDR1 SEHNR, CDR2 FQNEAQ (reference sequence). For the CDR3, the DNA is TGTGCCAGCGGGCTCCCACAGTACTACAATGAGCAGTTCTTC. Encoded protein: CASGLPQYYNEQFF.

V gene TRBV5-4 combines with J gene TRBJ2-2, with 11 bases aligning to TRBD2. The ends lost 2 bases at V and 2 bases at J; junction bases unmatched: 2. Per the germline V gene, CDR1 is SGHNT and CDR2 is YYREEE (reference sequence). The CDR3 totals 16 residues. The DNA for the CDR3 is TGTGCCAGCAGCTTAGGACTAGCGGGTAACACCGGGGAGCTGTTTTTT. Translated, it gives CASSLGLAGNTGELFF.

The chain recombines TRBV29-1 with TRBJ1-5, with 7 bases matching TRBD1. CDR3 length: 15 amino acids. Germline CDR1 is SQVTM and CDR2 is ANQGSEA. V lost 3 bases to trimming and J lost 1 base; unmatched junction nucleotides: 6. CDR3 nucleotides: TGCAGCGTTGAGGGACAGCGAACGAGCAATCAGCCCCAGCATTTT. Translation gives CSVEGQRTSNQPQHF.

This clone was observed a few times. This chain joins TRBV9 and TRBJ1-2; possible D gene TRBD1, 6 bases. This CDR3 comprises 14 residues. Deletions cut 3 bases from V and 4 bases from J, with 13 bases between. Germline CDR1 reads SGDLS; CDR2 reads YYNGEE. CDR3 coding DNA: TGTGCCAGCAGCGCGTCAGGGGTGACCTATGGCTACACCTTC. Protein: CASSASGVTYGYTF.

The chain employs TRBV7-3 and TRBJ1-5; D gene uncertain. Germline V CDR1 and CDR2: SGHTA, FQGTGA. The CDR3 covers 13 residues. Trimming left V 3 bases short and J 6 bases short, with 9 bases between. This CDR3 is CASSFYHGQPQHF. The CDR3 DNA is TGTGCCAGCAGCTTCTATCACGGTCAGCCCCAGCATTTT.

The rearrangement links TRBV6-5 to TRBJ1-1; 9 bases are shared with TRBD1. Germline CDR1 and CDR2: MNHEY and SVGAGI. V shed 6 bases, J shed 4 bases, and the junction held 9 bases outside the gene matches. This CDR3 contains 15 residues. The CDR3 nucleotides are TGTGCCAGCAGCTTCTGGACAGGGGAAGGCACTGAAGCTTTCTTT. Amino acid sequence: CASSFWTGEGTEAFF.

The chain employs TRBV6-1 and TRBJ1-1, with D possibly TRBD1 on 6 matching bases. Germline V gene lookup returns CDR1 MNHNS and CDR2 SASEGT. The V gene lost 2 bases and the J gene lost 11 bases, with 18 bases spanning the gap. The CDR3 covers 14 residues. The CDR3 bases are TGTGCCAGCAGTGAAAGGGCTCGGGGGGCAGCGGCTTTCTTT. This encodes CASSERARGAAAFF.

The chain joins TRBV5-1 to TRBJ2-2; 12 nucleotides align to TRBD2. Germline V lookup: CDR1 SGHRS, CDR2 YFSETQ. The ends lost 1 base at V and 0 bases at J; junction bases unmatched: 4. This CDR3 comprises 18 residues. The CDR3 DNA follows: TGCGCCAGCAGCTTGTCTAGCGGGGGGGCATCGAACACCGGGGAGCTGTTTTTT. It yields the protein CASSLSSGGASNTGELFF.